The source of this T cell receptor (beta chain) is a study of blood T cell repertoires in COVID-19. Overall study: The origin of the acute and convalescent COVID-19 samples was the United States, Italy and Spain. T cells, B-cell-depleted T cells, or PBMCs provided the cDNA or gDNA that served as material.

Germline assignment: CDR1 MNHNS and CDR2 SASEGT. Trimming cost V 3 bases and J 3 bases, with 18 bases left between them. The CDR3 covers 17 residues. This clone appeared a few times. In the original processing: Quantification of nucleated cells was approximated via reference gene primer amplification. Here immunoSEQ multiplex PCR was the method, and the copy in TCRdb shows in-frame clones only, minus some. That table is the source of V, J and clone size, and D and trimming were worked out from the DNA. The table includes some 24,000 clones, about 76% detected once. This receptor was obtained from a man aged 65 to 79 with acute or convalescent COVID-19. The sample consisted of peripheral blood. The chain employs TRBV6-1 and TRBJ1-5; unclear D gene. The CDR3 loop reads CASSDLGGFTVNQPQHF. The CDR3 DNA follows: TGTGCCAGCAGTGACTTAGGAGGTTTCACAGTCAATCAGCCCCAGCATTTT.